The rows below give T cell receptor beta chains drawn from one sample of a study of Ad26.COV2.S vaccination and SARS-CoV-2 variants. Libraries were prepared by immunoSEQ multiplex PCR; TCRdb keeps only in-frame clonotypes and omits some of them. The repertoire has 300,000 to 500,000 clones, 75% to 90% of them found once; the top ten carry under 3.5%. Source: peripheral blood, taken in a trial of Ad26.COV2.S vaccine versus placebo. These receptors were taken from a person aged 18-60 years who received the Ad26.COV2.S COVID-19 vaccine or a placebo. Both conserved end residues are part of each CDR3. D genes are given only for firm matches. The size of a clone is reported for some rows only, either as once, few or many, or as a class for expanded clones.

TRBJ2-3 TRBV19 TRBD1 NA CASSADRDSTDTQYF TGTGCCAGTAGCGCGGACAGGGATAGCACAGATACGCAGTATTTT
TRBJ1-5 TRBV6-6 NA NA CASFPYEYIGNQPQHF TGTGCCAGCTTCCCATATGAGTATATCGGCAATCAGCCCCAGCATTTT
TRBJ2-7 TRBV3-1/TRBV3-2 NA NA CASSQGRAGEQYF TGTGCCAGCAGCCAAGGTAGGGCCGGCGAGCAGTACTTC
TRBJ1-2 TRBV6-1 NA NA CASSETWWTNYGYTF TGTGCCAGCAGTGAAACTTGGTGGACAAACTATGGCTACACCTTC
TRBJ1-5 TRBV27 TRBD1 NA CASSSGTAGRQPQHF TGTGCCAGCAGTTCGGGGACAGCCGGGCGTCAGCCCCAGCATTTT
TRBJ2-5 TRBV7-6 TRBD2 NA CASSSLAGSQETQYF TGTGCCAGCAGCTCCCTAGCGGGGTCCCAAGAGACCCAGTACTTC
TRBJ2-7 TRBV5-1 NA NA CASSLEPDSYEQYF TGCGCCAGCAGCTTGGAACCCGACTCCTACGAGCAGTACTTC
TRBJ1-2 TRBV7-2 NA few CASSLRAPAANYGYTF TGTGCCAGCAGCTTAAGGGCCCCCGCGGCCAACTATGGCTACACCTTC
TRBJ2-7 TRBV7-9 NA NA CASSFAQTAYEQYF TGTGCCAGCAGCTTCGCTCAGACTGCGTACGAGCAGTACTTC
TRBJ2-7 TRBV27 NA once CASSLAGLNYEQYF TGTGCCAGCAGTTTGGCCGGACTTAACTACGAGCAGTACTTC
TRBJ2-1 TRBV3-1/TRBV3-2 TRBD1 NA CASSPGGQGNEQFF TGTGCCAGCAGCCCTGGGGGACAGGGAAATGAGCAGTTCTTC
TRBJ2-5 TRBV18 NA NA CASSPNQETQYF TGTGCCAGCTCACCAAACCAAGAGACCCAGTACTTC
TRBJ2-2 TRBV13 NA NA CASSLGNGATAGELFF TGTGCCAGCAGCTTAGGGAATGGGGCGACGGCGGGGGAGCTGTTTTTT
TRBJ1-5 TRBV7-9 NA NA CASSLTDSNQPQHF TGTGCCAGCAGTTTGACAGATAGCAATCAGCCCCAGCATTTT
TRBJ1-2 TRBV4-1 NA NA CASSPPGLNYGYTF TGCGCCAGCAGCCCCCCGGGATTGAACTATGGCTACACCTTC
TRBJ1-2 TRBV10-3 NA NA CAGGTVANYGYTF TGTGCCGGGGGGACGGTAGCTAACTATGGCTACACCTTC
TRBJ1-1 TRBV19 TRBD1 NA CASSVRGQGTEAFF TGTGCCAGTAGTGTCAGGGGGCAGGGCACTGAAGCTTTCTTT
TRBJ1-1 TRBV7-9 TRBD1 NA CASSSSRDRGEAFF TGTGCCAGCAGCAGCAGCCGGGACAGGGGTGAAGCTTTCTTT
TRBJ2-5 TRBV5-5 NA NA CASSLATGGRGTQYF TGTGCCAGCAGCTTGGCTACCGGGGGCCGGGGCACCCAGTACTTC
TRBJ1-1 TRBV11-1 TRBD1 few CASSFDTGTGPTEAFF TGTGCCAGCAGCTTTGATACCGGGACAGGGCCCACTGAAGCTTTCTTT
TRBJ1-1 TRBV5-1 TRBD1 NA CASTSGQGEMNTEAFF TGCGCCAGCACCTCGGGACAGGGGGAGATGAACACTGAAGCTTTCTTT
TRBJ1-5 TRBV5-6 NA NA CASSLAGGNQPQHF TGTGCCAGCAGCTTGGCAGGGGGCAATCAGCCCCAGCATTTT